These 30 T cell receptor beta chains came from one sample sequenced in a study of cytomegalovirus exposure and HLA in healthy donors. The method was immunoSEQ multiplex PCR; TCRdb's version includes in-frame clones alone and lacks a portion of them. The sample holds 130,000 to 150,000 clones; approximately 90% are singletons and the top ten take 4.5% to 5.5%. Specimen: PBMCs. The receptors were sampled from a man between 18 and 29 years old in good health and CMV-seropositive.

This clone has just one count. J is TRBJ1-2 and V is TRBV19; the match to TRBD1 covers 7 bases. Germline V gene sequence: CDR1 LNHDA, CDR2 SQIVND (reference sequence). This CDR3 has 15 residues. J gave up 5 bases and V 7 bases, and 13 bases lay outside the gene matches. The CDR3: CASKTGQEVSYGYTF. For the CDR3, the DNA is TGTGCCAGTAAAACAGGACAGGAGGTTTCGTATGGCTACACCTTC.

J is TRBJ1-2 and V is TRBV6-5, with TRBD1 as a possible D gene (5 bases). This CDR3 region has 15 residues. Germline loops: CDR1 MNHEY, CDR2 SVGAGI. The V and J ends lost 0 bases and 7 bases respectively, with 15 bases between them. CDR3 bases: TGTGCCAGCAGTTACTCGCGGGGGGAGTTCGCTGGCTACACCTTC. Protein product: CASSYSRGEFAGYTF.

J is TRBJ1-2 and V is TRBV5-1, with D possibly being TRBD1 (5 bases). This CDR3 has 14 amino acids. The germline CDR1 and CDR2 sequences are SGHRS and YFSETQ. V shed 4 bases and J shed 8 bases, with 18 bases lying between them. In DNA, the CDR3 is TGCGCCAGCAGCACAGGACATTCGACCGGGGGCTACACCTTC. Protein sequence: CASSTGHSTGGYTF.

The chain recombines TRBV11-2 with TRBJ2-1; 7 nucleotides align to TRBD1. Germline trimming cut 7 bases from V and 7 bases from J; bases unmatched to any gene: 16. This CDR3 is built from 16 residues. CDR1 and CDR2 from the germline V gene are SGHAT and FQNNGV. The CDR3 is CASTTTTGVNGNEQFF. The CDR3 DNA reads as TGTGCCAGCACCACAACTACAGGGGTCAACGGGAATGAGCAGTTCTTC.

The chain combines TRBV18 with TRBJ2-1; a weak D match, TRBD2 (5 bases). Trimming shortened V by 1 base and J by 8 bases, and 18 bases separated the two germline ends. This CDR3 is built from 16 residues. CDR1 and CDR2 from the germline V gene are KGHSH and LQKENI. The CDR3 bases are TGTGCCAGCTCACCACTTCGGGGATCCCTGGGCGATGAGCAGTTCTTC. This gives the protein CASSPLRGSLGDEQFF.

The CDR3 here is CASSQDPGQPQHF. The DNA of the CDR3 is TGCGCCAGCAGCCAAGATCCAGGTCAGCCCCAGCATTTT. The J gene is TRBJ1-5, the V gene TRBV4-1; D call uncertain. The CDR3 is made up of 13 amino acids. The V end was cut by 0 bases, the J end by 6 bases, with 6 bases between. Germline loops: CDR1 MGHRA, CDR2 YSYEKL.

The J gene is TRBJ2-2, the V gene TRBV7-2; 10 nucleotides match TRBD2. This CDR3 contains 15 residues. CDR1 and CDR2 from the germline V gene are SGHTA and FQGNSA. Germline trimming cut 5 bases from V and 2 bases from J; bases unmatched to any gene: 2. Here the CDR3 DNA reads TGTGCCAGCAGCCGACTAGCGGGCAACACCGGGGAGCTGTTTTTT. This codes for CASSRLAGNTGELFF.

The J gene is TRBJ2-1, the V gene TRBV4-1; weak D call: TRBD2 (5 bases). V was shortened by 2 bases and J by 6 bases, with 11 bases between the two germline ends. This CDR3 has 14 amino acids. Germline assignment: CDR1 MGHRA and CDR2 YSYEKL. The CDR3 DNA follows: TGCGCCAGCAGCCAACTAGCAACCTTCAATGAGCAGTTCTTC. This codes for CASSQLATFNEQFF.

V gene TRBV2 combines with J gene TRBJ2-3, with D unresolved. Trimming stripped 3 bases from V and 0 bases from J, with 10 bases between. The CDR3 has 15 amino acids. CDR1 is SNHLY, CDR2 FYNNEI, per germline. The CDR3 DNA follows: TGTGCCAGCAGTGACGGAGAGTCTAGCACAGATACGCAGTATTTT. The encoded protein is CASSDGESSTDTQYF. Together with reference TRBV2 and TRBJ2-3, the CDR3 gives the full variable domain: EPEVTQTPSHQVTQMGQEVILRCVPISNHLYFYWYRQILGQKVEFLVSFYNNEISEKSEIFDDQFSVERPDGSNFTLKIRSTKLEDSAMYFCASSDGESSTDTQYFGPGTRLTVL.

The chain links TRBV7-9 to TRBJ1-5, with D possibly TRBD1 on 6 matching bases. CDR1 and CDR2 from the germline V gene are SEHNR and FQNEAQ (reference sequence). This CDR3 region has 14 residues. V lost 5 bases and J 6 bases, leaving 14 bases between the germline ends. CDR3 loop: CASSRQVLSQPQHF. The CDR3 DNA reads as TGTGCCAGCAGCCGACAGGTTCTTAGTCAGCCCCAGCATTTT.

The CDR3 protein is CASSVVTTGGRGYNEQFF. CDR3 nucleotide sequence: TGTGCCAGCAGCGTAGTAACCACCGGTGGCAGGGGCTACAATGAGCAGTTCTTC. This sequence joins TRBV9 and TRBJ2-1, with D perhaps TRBD1 (6 bases). Trimming shortened V by 0 bases and J by 3 bases, and 19 bases separated the two germline ends. There are 18 residues in the CDR3. Germline V gene sequence: CDR1 SGDLS, CDR2 YYNGEE.

The V gene is TRBV5-1, the J gene TRBJ2-1; D is uncertain. The CDR3 sequence is 11 residues long. Germline V gives CDR1 SGHRS, CDR2 YFSETQ. With 7 bases removed from V and 8 bases from J, the gap between germline ends came to 10 bases. The CDR3 sequence is CASQLLDEQFF. The CDR3 coding sequence is TGCGCCAGCCAACTCTTAGATGAGCAGTTCTTC.

The rearrangement joins TRBV15 to TRBJ2-7; TRBD1 agrees at 7 bases. CDR1 and CDR2 from the germline V gene are LNHNV and YYDKDF (reference sequence). The CDR3 has 16 amino acids. The trim removed 3 bases at V and 2 bases at J, leaving 10 bases unmatched. The CDR3 DNA is TGTGCCACCAGCAGCCAGAGGGGGCTCGGGGCCTACGAGCAGTACTTC. It translates to CATSSQRGLGAYEQYF.

This clone was found once. The chain carries TRBV4-1 and TRBJ1-2, with a possible D match to TRBD1 (6 bases). This CDR3 has 15 amino acids. Trimming left V 0 bases short and J 7 bases short, with 15 bases between. In germline, CDR1 is MGHRA, CDR2 YSYEKL. The CDR3 nucleotides read TGCGCCAGCAGCCAAGAATCAGGGGCGCTTTTTGGCTACACCTTC. As protein: CASSQESGALFGYTF.

The rearrangement joins TRBV7-9 to TRBJ2-2; no clear D. Trimming left V 1 base short and J 7 bases short, with 10 bases between. CDR3 length equals 14 residues. CDR1 is SEHNR, CDR2 FQNEAQ, per germline (reference sequence). Written as DNA, the CDR3 is TGTGCCAGCAGCTTAGACTCGTTCGGCGGGGAGCTGTTTTTT. As protein: CASSLDSFGGELFF.

This sequence joins TRBV15 and TRBJ2-2; TRBD2 matches 7 bases. Germline assignment: CDR1 LNHNV and CDR2 YYDKDF (reference sequence). V shed 5 bases and J 3 bases; nucleotides not matched to a gene: 3. This CDR3 has 14 amino acids. CDR3 nucleotide sequence: TGTGCCACCAGCGGACTAGTTGACACCGGGGAGCTGTTTTTT. Amino acids: CATSGLVDTGELFF.

V and J are TRBV11-2 and TRBJ2-1; D is perhaps TRBD2 (5 bases). This CDR3 has 14 amino acids. CDR1 and CDR2 from the germline V gene are SGHAT and FQNNGV. Trimming left V 5 bases short and J 6 bases short, with 14 bases between. The CDR3: CASSRLGASNEQFF. Here the CDR3 DNA reads TGTGCCAGCAGCCGATTGGGAGCTTCCAATGAGCAGTTCTTC.

The rearrangement links TRBV7-2 to TRBJ2-5, with TRBD2 matching 7 bases. Looked up from germline, CDR1 is SGHTA and CDR2 is FQGNSA. The V segment lost 1 base and the J segment 13 bases; nucleotides outside the gene matches: 9. The CDR3 is 13 residues long. The CDR3 DNA is TGTGCCAGCAGCTTAGATCCGCGGGACTACCCGTACTTC. This gives the protein CASSLDPRDYPYF.

This clone was recorded once. V is TRBV6-4 and J is TRBJ1-1, with D possibly TRBD1 on 5 matching bases. Germline V CDR1 and CDR2: MRHNA, SNTAGT. The CDR3 spans 13 residues. The ends were cut back, 3 bases at V and 7 bases at J, with 12 bases in the middle. The CDR3 bases are TGTGCCAGCAGTGAAGGAGGGGCGGGTGAAGCTTTCTTT. This translates into CASSEGGAGEAFF.

The chain has TRBV11-2 and TRBJ2-7; 13 bases map to TRBD2. Germline-derived CDR1 and CDR2 are SGHAT and FQNNGV. V lost 1 base to trimming and J lost 6 bases; unmatched junction nucleotides: 6. The CDR3 length is 16 residues. CDR3 nucleotides: TGTGCCAGCAGCTTAGTTGGACTAGCGGGAGCTATCGAGCAGTACTTC. Its translation is CASSLVGLAGAIEQYF.

The chain joins TRBV4-2 to TRBJ2-7; 11 bases agree with TRBD2. V shed 0 bases and J 4 bases; nucleotides not matched to a gene: 2. The CDR3 extends over 15 amino acids. Germline V CDR1 and CDR2: LGHNA, YNFKEQ. The CDR3 loop is CASSQDSGGDYEQYF. CDR3 in DNA: TGTGCCAGCAGCCAAGATAGCGGGGGGGATTACGAGCAGTACTTC.

The chain recombines TRBV19 with TRBJ2-6; 7 bases align to TRBD1. The CDR3 extends over 17 amino acids. The germline CDR1 and CDR2 sequences are LNHDA and SQIVND (reference sequence). J gave up 0 bases and V 8 bases, and 10 bases lay outside the gene matches. The CDR3 bases are TGTGCCAGTGGCGGAAGACAGGGCGTCTCTGGGGCCAACGTCCTGACTTTC. It codes for CASGGRQGVSGANVLTF. Variable domain in full (rest from reference TRBV19 and TRBJ2-6): DGGITQSPKYLFRKEGQNVTLSCEQNLNHDAMYWYRQDPGQGLRLIYYSQIVNDFQKGDIAEGYSVSREKKESFPLTVTSAQKNPTAFYLCASGGRQGVSGANVLTFGAGSRLTVL.

The chain is built from TRBV6-4 and TRBJ2-3, with D possibly matching TRBD2 (6 bases). CDR3 length equals 14 residues. Germline V gene data show CDR1 as MRHNA and CDR2 as SNTAGT. Trimming shortened V by 2 bases and J by 0 bases, and 6 bases separated the two germline ends. The CDR3 spells CASSDGTSTDTQYF. CDR3 bases: TGTGCCAGCAGTGACGGGACTAGCACAGATACGCAGTATTTT.

The chain has TRBV7-2 and TRBJ1-1, with a tentative D call TRBD1 (6 bases). Germline lookup yields CDR1 SGHTA and CDR2 FQGNSA. There are 14 residues in the CDR3. V shed 3 bases and J shed 2 bases, with 10 bases lying between them. The CDR3 DNA is TGTGCCAGCAGCTTCGACAGGCTCAACACTGAAGCTTTCTTT. Encoded protein: CASSFDRLNTEAFF.

V usage is TRBV7-6 and J usage is TRBJ2-2, with TRBD2 as a possible D gene (6 bases). There are 14 residues in the CDR3. Trimming shortened V by 7 bases and J by 4 bases, and 13 bases separated the two germline ends. Germline V lookup: CDR1 SGHVS, CDR2 FNYEAQ. The CDR3 DNA sequence: TGTGCCAGCAACCGACTAGGAGGCACCGGGGAGCTGTTTTTT. Amino acids: CASNRLGGTGELFF.

V and J are TRBV29-1 and TRBJ2-3, with a tentative D call TRBD1 (5 bases). Between the trimmed V and J ends, which lost 6 bases and 1 base, there was a span of 8 bases. This CDR3 has 12 residues. Germline assignment: CDR1 SQVTM and CDR2 ANQGSEA. The CDR3 DNA sequence: TGCAGCGTGGCACAGGGCACAGATACGCAGTATTTT. Amino acid sequence: CSVAQGTDTQYF.

This chain uses TRBV29-1 with TRBJ1-1; D uncertain. The V gene's germline CDR1 is SQVTM and CDR2 ANQGSEA. V was shortened by 6 bases and J by 2 bases, with 13 bases between the two germline ends. The CDR3 extends over 13 amino acids. Here the CDR3 DNA reads TGCAGCGTCACACCCAGGCTTAACACTGAAGCTTTCTTT. Translated: CSVTPRLNTEAFF.

This chain joins TRBV9 and TRBJ1-5, with D unresolved. Per the germline V gene, CDR1 is SGDLS and CDR2 is YYNGEE. The V end was cut by 6 bases, the J end by 4 bases, with 8 bases between. The CDR3 has 12 residues. The CDR3 here is CASTVRNQPQHF. CDR3 in DNA: TGTGCCAGCACCGTCAGAAATCAGCCCCAGCATTTT.

The rearrangement uses TRBV30 and TRBJ2-3; 9 bases agree with TRBD2. CDR1 and CDR2 from the germline V gene are GTSNPN and SVGIG (reference sequence). Trimming removed 2 bases from V and 3 bases from J; junction bases left unmatched: 3. The CDR3 runs 14 residues. The CDR3 sequence is CAWSRSGGTDTQYF. The CDR3 nucleotides read TGTGCCTGGAGTCGCAGCGGGGGGACAGATACGCAGTATTTT.

The chain joins TRBV7-9 to TRBJ2-3; no reliable D call. CDR1 is SEHNR and CDR2 is FQNEAQ in the germline V gene (reference sequence). V gave up 5 bases and J gave up 0 bases, with 12 bases separating them. This CDR3 has 15 residues. This CDR3 is CASSVGGASTDTQYF. The CDR3 DNA sequence: TGTGCCAGCAGCGTCGGCGGTGCTAGCACAGATACGCAGTATTTT.